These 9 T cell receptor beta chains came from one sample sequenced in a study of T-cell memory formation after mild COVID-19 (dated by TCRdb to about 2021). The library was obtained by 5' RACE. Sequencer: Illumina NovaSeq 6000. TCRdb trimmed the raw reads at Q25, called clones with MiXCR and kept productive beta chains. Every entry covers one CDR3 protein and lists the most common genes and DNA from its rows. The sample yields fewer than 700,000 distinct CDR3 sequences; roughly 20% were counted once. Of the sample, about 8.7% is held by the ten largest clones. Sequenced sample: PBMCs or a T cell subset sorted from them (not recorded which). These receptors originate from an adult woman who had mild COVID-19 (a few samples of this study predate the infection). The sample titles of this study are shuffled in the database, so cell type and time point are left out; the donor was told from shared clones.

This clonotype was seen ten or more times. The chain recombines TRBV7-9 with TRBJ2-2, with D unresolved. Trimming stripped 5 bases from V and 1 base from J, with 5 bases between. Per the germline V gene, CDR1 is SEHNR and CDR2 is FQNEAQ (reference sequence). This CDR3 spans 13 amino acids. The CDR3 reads CASSPLNTGELFF. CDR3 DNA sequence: TGTGCCAGCAGCCCCTTGAACACCGGGGAGCTGTTTTTT.

The CDR3 region is CASSIGLRSHNQPQHF. The DNA for the CDR3 is TGTGCCAGTAGTATAGGGCTAAGGAGCCACAATCAGCCCCAGCATTTT. The V and J genes are TRBV19 and TRBJ1-5, with unresolved D. Trimming took off 1 base at V and 3 bases at J, with 13 bases between the two ends. The germline V gene has CDR1 LNHDA and CDR2 SQIVND (reference sequence). The CDR3 has 16 amino acids.

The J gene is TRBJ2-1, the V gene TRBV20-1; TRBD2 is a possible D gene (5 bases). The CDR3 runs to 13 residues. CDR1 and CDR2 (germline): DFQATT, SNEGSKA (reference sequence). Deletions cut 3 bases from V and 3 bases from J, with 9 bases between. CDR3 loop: CSAREADYNEQFF. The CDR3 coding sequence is TGCAGTGCTAGGGAAGCGGACTACAATGAGCAGTTCTTC.

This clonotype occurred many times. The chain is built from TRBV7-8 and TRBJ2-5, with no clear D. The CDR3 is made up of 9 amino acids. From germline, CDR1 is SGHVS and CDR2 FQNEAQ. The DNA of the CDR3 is TGTGCGGTGGGGGAGACCCAGTACTTC. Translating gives CAVGETQYF.

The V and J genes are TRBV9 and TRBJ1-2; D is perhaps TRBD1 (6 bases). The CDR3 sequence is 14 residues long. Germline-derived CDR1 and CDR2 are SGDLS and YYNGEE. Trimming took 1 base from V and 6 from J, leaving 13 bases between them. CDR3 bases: TGTGCCAGCAGCGTACAACAGGGTGATAATGGCTACACCTTC. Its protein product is CASSVQQGDNGYTF.

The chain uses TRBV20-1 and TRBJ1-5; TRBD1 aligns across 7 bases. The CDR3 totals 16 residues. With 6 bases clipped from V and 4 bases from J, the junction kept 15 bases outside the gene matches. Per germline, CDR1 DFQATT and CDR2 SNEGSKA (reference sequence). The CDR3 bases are TGCAGTGCGATTGGACAGGCGATACAATCTAATCAGCCCCAGCATTTT. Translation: CSAIGQAIQSNQPQHF.

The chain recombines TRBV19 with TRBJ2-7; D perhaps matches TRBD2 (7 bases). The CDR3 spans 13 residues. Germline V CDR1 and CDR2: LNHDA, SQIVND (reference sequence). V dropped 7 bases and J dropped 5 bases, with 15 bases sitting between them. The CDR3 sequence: CASTPRGGDEQYF. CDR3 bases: TGTGCCAGTACCCCGAGAGGGGGGGACGAGCAGTACTTC.

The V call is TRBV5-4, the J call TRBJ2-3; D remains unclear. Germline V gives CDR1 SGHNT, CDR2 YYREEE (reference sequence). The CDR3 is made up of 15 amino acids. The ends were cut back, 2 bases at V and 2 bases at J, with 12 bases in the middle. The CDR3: CASSFSGRYTDTQYF. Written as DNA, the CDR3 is TGTGCCAGCAGCTTTTCGGGCCGGTACACAGATACGCAGTATTTT.

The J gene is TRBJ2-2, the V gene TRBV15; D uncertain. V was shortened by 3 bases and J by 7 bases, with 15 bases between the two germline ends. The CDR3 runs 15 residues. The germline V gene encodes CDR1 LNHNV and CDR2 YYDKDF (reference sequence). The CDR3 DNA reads TGTGCCACCAGCAGTGGGCACGGTGGGATCGGGGAGCTGTTTTTT. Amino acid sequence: CATSSGHGGIGELFF.